The next 7 T cell receptor beta chains were all read from a single sample in a study of graft-versus-host responses after intestinal transplantation (dated by TCRdb to about 2021). Library prep was done by the immunoSEQ multiplex PCR assay. TCRdb obtained this table from immuneACCESS and retained in-frame rearrangements with V and J assigned. These tables miss some clones; where compared with another copy, unresolved V genes account for less than half of the shortfall, and the remainder is unexplained. The sample has roughly 97,000 clones on record, roughly nine tenths of them singletons. About 0.9% of the sample is held by the ten biggest clonotypes. Their specific antigens are unknown. The time point label, read with the paper, signifies: cells obtained before transplantation from donor or recipient. The material sequenced was unstimulated CD4+ T cells sorted from spleen or lymph node cells, taken before intestinal transplant. The receptors come from a human donor who received an intestinal transplant.

Written as DNA, the CDR3 is TGTGCCAGCAGCCGCGGGGGGGCCAATGAGCAGTTCTTC. Amino acids: CASSRGGANEQFF. The chain uses TRBV7-9 and TRBJ2-1, with 9 nucleotides matching TRBD2. J was trimmed by 6 bases and V by 5 bases; bases with no gene match: 2. From germline, CDR1 is SEHNR and CDR2 FQNEAQ (reference sequence). The CDR3 loop spans 13 amino acids.

The genes are TRBV4-1 and TRBJ2-5; 12 bases map to TRBD2. The V segment lost 5 bases and the J segment 8 bases; nucleotides outside the gene matches: 6. The CDR3 is made up of 14 amino acids. The V gene's germline CDR1 is MGHRA and CDR2 YSYEKL. CDR3 sequence (DNA): TGCGCCAGCAGCGACGGACTAGCGGGAAGAACCCAGTACTTC. Translating gives CASSDGLAGRTQYF.

J is TRBJ2-3 and V is TRBV5-1; possible D gene TRBD1, 6 bases. The CDR3 consists of 15 residues. Germline lookup yields CDR1 SGHRS and CDR2 YFSETQ. Trimming took 0 bases from V and 2 from J, leaving 10 bases between them. The CDR3 loop is CASSLGGQYTDTQYF. The CDR3 DNA reads TGCGCCAGCAGCTTGGGTGGACAGTACACAGATACGCAGTATTTT.

This clone was picked up one time. The rearrangement links TRBV7-9 to TRBJ1-1; no firm D call. Trimming removed 8 bases at V and 1 base at J, with 14 bases between. The CDR3 loop spans 14 amino acids. CDR1 is SEHNR, CDR2 FQNEAQ, per germline (reference sequence). The CDR3 spells CASSPRSPNTEAFF. CDR3 coding DNA: TGTGCCAGCTCCCCCCGGTCACCGAACACTGAAGCTTTCTTT.

The chain combines TRBV19 with TRBJ1-4; TRBD1 might be the D (6 bases). CDR1 LNHDA and CDR2 SQIVND come from the germline V gene (reference sequence). The V end lost 4 bases, the J end lost 7 bases, and 10 bases lay between the germline ends. The CDR3 loop spans 13 amino acids. This chain's CDR3 is CASSSRGSEKLFF. CDR3 DNA sequence: TGTGCCAGTAGTAGTAGGGGGAGTGAAAAACTGTTTTTT. The full variable domain, its missing parts supplied by reference TRBV19 and TRBJ1-4, is DGGITQSPKYLFRKEGQNVTLSCEQNLNHDAMYWYRQDPGQGLRLIYYSQIVNDFQKGDIAEGYSVSREKKESFPLTVTSAQKNPTAFYLCASSSRGSEKLFFGSGTQLSVL.

The V call is TRBV2, the J call TRBJ1-1; 8 nucleotides align to TRBD1. CDR3 length: 18 amino acids. Unmatched junction bases numbered 15, after V lost 6 bases and J lost 0 bases. CDR1 and CDR2 from the germline V gene are SNHLY and FYNNEI. CDR3 DNA sequence: TGTGCCAGCAGACCAAGGCTAATGGACAGGGCCATGAACACTGAAGCTTTCTTT. It is translated as CASRPRLMDRAMNTEAFF.

The rearrangement links TRBV5-6 to TRBJ2-4, with TRBD2 matching 8 bases. Germline values: CDR1 SGHDT, CDR2 YYEEEE. This CDR3 has 14 residues. Losses at the gene ends were 0 bases for V and 7 bases for J; bases not matched to a gene: 3. The CDR3 nucleotides read TGTGCCAGCAGCTTGGTAGCGGGATTGAACATTCAGTACTTC. It specifies CASSLVAGLNIQYF.